This T cell receptor beta chain is from a study of human T cells and chemical hapten exposure. In the study overall: Diphenylcyclopropenone was administered weekly to the scalp of patients throughout the roughly 22-week study.

One entry per CDR3 protein results from TCRdb running MiXCR on the RACE reads. Here the sample spans tens of thousands of distinct CDR3 sequences, 10% to 15% being singletons. Noted time point: patch test 3, about 24 weeks after DPC sensitization. Treatment defined: therapeutic diphenylcyclopropenone sensitization with weekly scalp DPC. The V gene lost 0 bases and the J gene lost 2 bases, with 10 bases spanning the gap. Looked up from germline, CDR1 is DFQATT and CDR2 is SNEGSKA (reference sequence). The CDR3 sequence is 14 residues long. In this sample, this clonotype turned up many times. This receptor was taken from a woman aged 50 to 65 with alopecia areata. Some clones in this sample may be carry-over from other donors' samples. The chain joins TRBV20-1 to TRBJ1-1; D is unclear. The sample consisted of whole blood, taken in connection with sensitization to the hapten diphenylcyclopropenone (DPC). This CDR3 reads CSAREGQANTEAFF. CDR3 nucleotides: TGCAGTGCTAGAGAGGGCCAGGCCAACACTGAAGCTTTCTTT.